This T cell receptor (beta chain) was identified in a study of blood T cell repertoires in COVID-19. Study-wide background: Some COVID-19 samples were acute and others convalescent; all came from the United States, Italy and Spain.

CDR1 and CDR2 from the germline V gene are SGDLS and YYNGEE. The V gene lost 0 bases and the J gene lost 2 bases, with 18 bases spanning the gap. CDR3 length: 18 residues. Clones were sequenced by immunoSEQ multiplex PCR, and TCRdb holds only the in-frame ones, with some missing. This table has roughly 150,000 clones, approximately 88% appearing once. This chain links TRBV9 with TRBJ2-1; the D gene is possibly TRBD2 (6 bases). The sequenced sample was peripheral blood. This TCR derives from a man aged 55 to 70 with acute or convalescent COVID-19. Here the CDR3 reads CASSVGGHAAGTYNEQFF. Here the CDR3 DNA reads TGTGCCAGCAGCGTAGGCGGACACGCCGCGGGGACCTACAATGAGCAGTTCTTC.